This T cell receptor (beta chain) was identified in a study of T-cell reconstitution after alpha-beta-depleted transplantation in children. Notes on the study in general: The high TCRbeta diversity at day 60 in some patients came from surviving recipient T cells and thymic progenitors. Expanded clones from the graft, numbering several hundred, reportedly supplied alpha-beta T cells about two months after transplant. From newly produced T cells came most of the T-cell counts and diversity one year after transplant.

Germline CDR1 is DFQATT and CDR2 is SNEGSKA (reference sequence). Trimming pared 0 bases from V and 0 bases from J, leaving 12 bases between. The CDR3 covers 16 residues. Molecular barcoding with unique molecular identifiers was used for the TCRbeta library. TCRdb re-called the PCR reads with MiXCR, one entry per CDR3 protein. Here the sample spans 80,000 to 100,000 distinct CDR3 sequences, roughly a quarter being singletons. As to this clonotype: Antigen: not known.

The TCR sequence derives from a boy aged 2 to 9 with acute lymphoblastic leukemia, due to receive a stem cell transplant. The chain is built from TRBV20-1 and TRBJ1-5; no clear D gene. Sequencing was performed on PBMCs, taken before TCRalphabeta/CD19-depleted stem cell transplant. The CDR3 region has the DNA TGCAGTGCTAGAGATCTTCGGCGGCCTAGCAATCAGCCCCAGCATTTT. It specifies CSARDLRRPSNQPQHF.